This T cell receptor beta chain was found in a study of blood T cell repertoires in COVID-19. Germline-derived CDR1 and CDR2 are SGDLS and YYNGEE. The CDR3 is made up of 13 amino acids. Trimming pared 0 bases from V and 7 bases from J, leaving 11 bases between. Data came from immunoSEQ multiplex PCR; TCRdb stores just in-frame clones and leaves some out. The sample yields around 250,000 clones, about nine tenths seen once. Sample: PBMCs or T cells enriched from blood (not recorded which). V is TRBV9 and J is TRBJ2-7, with D perhaps TRBD2 (6 bases). The clonotype originates from a man between 18 and 29 years old who had recovered from COVID-19. Here the CDR3 DNA reads TGTGCCAGCAGCGTAGTAGGAGGGTCTGAGCAGTACTTC. This codes for CASSVVGGSEQYF.